What follows describes a single T cell receptor beta chain. The sample originates from a study of blood T cell repertoires in COVID-19. Study background: PBMCs, B-cell-depleted T cells, or T cells provided the cDNA or gDNA that made up the material.

V was pared by 4 bases and J by 0 bases, with 10 bases between. Germline values: CDR1 LGHDT, CDR2 YNNKEL (reference sequence). The CDR3 sequence is 15 residues long. Original analysis: Amplification of reference gene primers provided the estimated nucleated cell counts. Only in-frame clones appear in the TCRdb table, and some are missing; sequencing was by immunoSEQ multiplex PCR. V, J and clone size derive from that table, while D and trimming were established from the DNA sequence. Among about 150,000 clones listed, 70% to 90% were seen once. The sample taken for sequencing was peripheral blood. This receptor was identified in a man between 60 and 70 years old with active or convalescent COVID-19. This chain joins TRBV3-1 (or the pseudogene TRBV3-2) and TRBJ1-5; D gene ambiguous. The CDR3 region has the DNA TGTGCCAGCAGCCCAGGTGCGTATAGCAATCAGCCCCAGCATTTT. Amino acid sequence: CASSPGAYSNQPQHF.